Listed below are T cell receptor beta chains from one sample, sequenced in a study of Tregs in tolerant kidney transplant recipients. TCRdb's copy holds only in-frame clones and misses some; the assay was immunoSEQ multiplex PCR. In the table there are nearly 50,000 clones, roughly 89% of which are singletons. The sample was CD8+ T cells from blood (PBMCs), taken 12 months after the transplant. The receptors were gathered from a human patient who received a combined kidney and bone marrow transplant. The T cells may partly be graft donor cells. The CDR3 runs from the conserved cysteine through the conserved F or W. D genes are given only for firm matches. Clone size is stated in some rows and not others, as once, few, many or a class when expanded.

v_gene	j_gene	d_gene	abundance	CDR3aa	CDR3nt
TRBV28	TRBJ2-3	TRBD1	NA	CASRTNRDRTDTQYF	TGTGCCAGCAGAACTAATCGGGACAGGACAGATACGCAGTATTTT
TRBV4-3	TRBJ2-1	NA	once	CASSQDRWASVDNEQFF	TGCGCCAGCAGCCAAGATAGGTGGGCTAGCGTAGACAATGAGCAGTTCTTC
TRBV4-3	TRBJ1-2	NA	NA	CASSQDRTVGYGYTF	TGCGCCAGCAGCCAAGATCGGACAGTAGGCTATGGCTACACCTTC
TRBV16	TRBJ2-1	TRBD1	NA	CASRQTGHNEQFF	TGTGCCAGCAGGCAGACAGGGCACAATGAGCAGTTCTTC
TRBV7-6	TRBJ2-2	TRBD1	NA	CASSLGTGRNTGELFF	TGTGCCAGCAGCTTGGGGACAGGGAGGAACACCGGGGAGCTGTTTTTT
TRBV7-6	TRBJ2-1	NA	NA	CASSLRRNEQFF	TGTGCCAGCAGCTTAAGGAGAAATGAGCAGTTCTTC
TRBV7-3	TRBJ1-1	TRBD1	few	CASSLGTGGEAFF	TGTGCCAGCAGCCTCGGGACAGGCGGTGAAGCTTTCTTT
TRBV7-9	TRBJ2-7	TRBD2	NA	CASSLVAGVLSEQYF	TGTGCCAGCAGCTTAGTGGCGGGAGTTCTCTCCGAGCAGTACTTC
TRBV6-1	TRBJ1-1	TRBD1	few	CASSEGGQGHTEAFF	TGTGCCAGCAGTGAAGGGGGACAGGGTCACACTGAAGCTTTCTTT
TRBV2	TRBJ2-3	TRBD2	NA	CASSSILAGGGDTQYF	TGTGCCAGCAGCTCTATACTAGCGGGAGGGGGAGATACGCAGTATTTT
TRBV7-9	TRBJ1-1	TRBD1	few	CASSPNRGDTEAFF	TGTGCCAGCAGCCCGAACAGGGGAGACACTGAAGCTTTCTTT
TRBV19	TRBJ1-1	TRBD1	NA	CATRDRRMTEAFF	TGTGCTACAAGGGACAGGCGAATGACTGAAGCTTTCTTT
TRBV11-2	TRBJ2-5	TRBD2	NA	CASSVGTSGGARQETQYF	TGTGCCAGCAGCGTCGGGACTAGCGGGGGGGCTAGGCAAGAGACCCAGTACTTC
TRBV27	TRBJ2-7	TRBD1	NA	CASSHRGRYEQYF	TGTGCCAGCAGCCACAGGGGCCGCTACGAGCAGTACTTC
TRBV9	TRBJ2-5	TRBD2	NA	CASSHPGLAGETQYF	TGTGCCAGCAGCCACCCGGGACTAGCGGGGGAGACCCAGTACTTC
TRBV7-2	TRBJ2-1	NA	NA	CASSYSKSYNEQFF	TGTGCCAGCAGCTATTCTAAATCCTACAATGAGCAGTTCTTC
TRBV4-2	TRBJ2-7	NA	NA	CASSHGRTAYEQYF	TGTGCCAGCAGCCATGGCCGGACAGCCTACGAGCAGTACTTC
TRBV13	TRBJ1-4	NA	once	CASSLSAGEGEKLFF	TGTGCCAGCAGCTTAAGTGCAGGGGAAGGTGAAAAACTGTTTTTT
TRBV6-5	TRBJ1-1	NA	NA	CASSYSAGTNTEAFF	TGTGCCAGCAGTTACTCGGCGGGGACCAACACTGAAGCTTTCTTT
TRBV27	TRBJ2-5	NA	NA	CASRPLRGLWETQYF	TGTGCCAGCAGGCCTTTAAGGGGGTTATGGGAGACCCAGTACTTC
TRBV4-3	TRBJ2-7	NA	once	CASSQDQGLPYEQYF	TGCGCCAGCAGCCAAGATCAGGGGCTTCCCTACGAGCAGTACTTC
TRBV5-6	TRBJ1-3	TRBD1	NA	CASRHGTGNSGNTIYF	TGTGCCAGCAGACACGGGACAGGGAATAGCGGAAACACCATATATTTT
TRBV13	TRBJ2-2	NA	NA	CASSLGRSRQVNTGELFF	TGTGCCAGCAGCTTAGGCCGGTCGAGACAGGTGAACACCGGGGAGCTGTTTTTT
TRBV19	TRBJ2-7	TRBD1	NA	CASSTGGYEQYF	TGTGCCAGTAGTACAGGGGGCTACGAGCAGTACTTC
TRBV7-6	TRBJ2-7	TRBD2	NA	CASSQGTSGYEQYF	TGTGCCAGCAGCCAAGGGACTAGCGGCTACGAGCAGTACTTC
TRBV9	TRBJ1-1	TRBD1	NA	CASSVDRQGNTEAFF	TGTGCCAGCAGCGTCGATCGACAGGGTAACACTGAAGCTTTCTTT
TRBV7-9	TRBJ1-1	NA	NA	CASSRGGLGTEAFF	TGTGCCAGCAGCCGAGGGGGTCTGGGCACTGAAGCTTTCTTT
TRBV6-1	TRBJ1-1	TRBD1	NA	CASSQGDTEAFF	TGTGCCAGCAGTCAGGGGGACACTGAAGCTTTCTTT
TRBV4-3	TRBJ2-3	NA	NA	CASSQEMAVSTDTQYF	TGCGCCAGCAGCCAAGAGATGGCGGTTAGCACAGATACGCAGTATTTT
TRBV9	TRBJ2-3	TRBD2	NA	CASSGLAGAWADTQYF	TGTGCCAGCAGCGGGTTAGCGGGAGCGTGGGCAGATACGCAGTATTTT
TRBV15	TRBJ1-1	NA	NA	CATLSRGFSNTEAFF	TGTGCCACCCTCTCAAGGGGGTTTTCTAACACTGAAGCTTTCTTT
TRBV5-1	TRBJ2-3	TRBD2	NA	CASSLISGGFADTQYF	TGCGCCAGCAGCTTAATTAGCGGGGGGTTCGCAGATACGCAGTATTTT
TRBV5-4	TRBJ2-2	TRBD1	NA	CASTDRGDTGELFF	TGTGCCAGTACGGACAGGGGCGACACCGGGGAGCTGTTTTTT